A single TCR beta chain is shown here with its context. Its antigen is not identified. Germline trimming cut 3 bases from V and 4 bases from J; bases unmatched to any gene: 10. The CDR3 is made up of 17 amino acids. These data come from a study of shared clonotypes between healthy human individuals. Study-wide findings and caveats: In general, naive subsets displayed greater estimated richness than memory subsets did. Roughly 5% of naive CD4 clonotypes were common to a few donors.

On sorted subsets, replicate PCRs used approximately 190 ng DNA, or tens of thousands of T cell genomes. Only in-frame clones appear in the TCRdb table, and some are missing; sequencing was by immunoSEQ multiplex PCR. The sample has about 2,100,000 clones; just over 90% are singletons. Naive CD8 cells comprised CD45RO-negative, CCR7-positively selected cells, excluding terminally differentiated effector memory CD45RA+ cells. Recent acute infections and vaccinations were absent in the healthy HIV-negative adult donors. V usage is TRBV23-1 and J usage is TRBJ1-4; 8 bases map to TRBD1. TRBV23-1 counts as an open reading frame of uncertain function. This TCR derives from a man aged 18 to 29 in good health. Some clones in this sample may be carry-over from other donors' samples. Sequenced material: naive CD8+ T cells from PBMCs. CDR3 region: CASSQPRDRNYNEKLFF. CDR3 nucleotides: TGCGCCAGCAGTCAGCCACGGGACAGGAACTATAATGAAAAACTGTTTTTT.